This paragraph covers one T cell receptor (beta chain) sequence. What it recognizes is unknown. This sample stems from a study of PD-1 blockade in classical Hodgkin lymphoma. Whole-study context: Nivolumab dosing for patients was 3 mg/kg, administered intravenously every 2 weeks.

Every patient was affected by relapse after autologous stem cell transplantation, while exposure to brentuximab vedotin was not uniform. Complete response, partial response or progressive disease constituted the best responses recorded. Regarding the study as a whole: In CD4+ cells, TCR diversity went up significantly by C4D1, but in CD8+ cells it did not. Newly diagnosed patients reportedly had lower baseline TCR diversity than healthy donors.

Generated by immunoSEQ multiplex PCR, the TCRdb table keeps only in-frame clones and is missing some. Of 25,000 to 30,000 clones in the sample, approximately 67% were seen once. Germline CDR1 is SEHNR and CDR2 is FQNEAQ (reference sequence). This CDR3 has 15 amino acids. The germline V and J ends were trimmed by 3 bases and 1 base, with 11 bases remaining between them. Sequencing was performed on peripheral blood mononuclear cells (PBMCs), taken before the second cycle of nivolumab. The TCR was taken from a human donor with classical Hodgkin lymphoma. The genes are TRBV7-9 and TRBJ2-3; no clear D. CDR3 sequence (DNA): TGTGCCAGCAGCTTGTTCTTAGATGGCACAGATACGCAGTATTTT. Translating it yields CASSLFLDGTDTQYF.